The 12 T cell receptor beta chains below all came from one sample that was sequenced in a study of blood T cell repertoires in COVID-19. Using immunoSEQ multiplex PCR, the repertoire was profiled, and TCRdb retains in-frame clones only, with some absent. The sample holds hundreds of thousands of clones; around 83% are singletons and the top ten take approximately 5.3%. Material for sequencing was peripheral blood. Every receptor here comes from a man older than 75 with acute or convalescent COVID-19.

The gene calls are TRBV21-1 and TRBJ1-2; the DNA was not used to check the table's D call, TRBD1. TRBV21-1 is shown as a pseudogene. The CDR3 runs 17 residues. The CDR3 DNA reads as TGTGCCAGCAGCAAAATCAGGACAGGGGGCGTAGCTGGTGGCTACACCTTC. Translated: CASSKIRTGGVAGGYTF.

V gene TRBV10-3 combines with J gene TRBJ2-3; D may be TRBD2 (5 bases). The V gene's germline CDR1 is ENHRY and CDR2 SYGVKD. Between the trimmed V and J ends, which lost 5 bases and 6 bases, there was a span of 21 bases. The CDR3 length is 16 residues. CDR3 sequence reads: CAISHAGGLAADTQYF. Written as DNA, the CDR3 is TGTGCCATCAGTCATGCCGGCGGGCTAGCCGCCGATACGCAGTATTTT.

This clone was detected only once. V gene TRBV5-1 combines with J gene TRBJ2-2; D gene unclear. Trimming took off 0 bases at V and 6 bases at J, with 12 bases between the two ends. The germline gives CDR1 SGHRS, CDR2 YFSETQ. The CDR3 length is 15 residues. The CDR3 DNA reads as TGCGCCAGCAGCTTGGTTCCTAGTTCCCCCGGGGAGCTGTTTTTT. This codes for CASSLVPSSPGELFF.

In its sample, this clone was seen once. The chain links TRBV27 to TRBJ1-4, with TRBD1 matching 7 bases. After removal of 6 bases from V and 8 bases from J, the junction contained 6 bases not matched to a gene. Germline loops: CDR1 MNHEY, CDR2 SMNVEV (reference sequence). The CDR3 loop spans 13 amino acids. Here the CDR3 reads CASSQRGLEKLFF. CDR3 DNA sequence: TGTGCCAGCAGCCAGAGGGGGCTAGAAAAACTGTTTTTT.

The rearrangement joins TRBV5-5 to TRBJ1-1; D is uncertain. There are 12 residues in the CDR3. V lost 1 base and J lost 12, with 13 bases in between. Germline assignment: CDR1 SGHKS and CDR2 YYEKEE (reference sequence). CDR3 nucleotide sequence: TGTGCCAGCAGCTTGTCGGGGTCCTCACCTTTCTTT. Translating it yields CASSLSGSSPFF.

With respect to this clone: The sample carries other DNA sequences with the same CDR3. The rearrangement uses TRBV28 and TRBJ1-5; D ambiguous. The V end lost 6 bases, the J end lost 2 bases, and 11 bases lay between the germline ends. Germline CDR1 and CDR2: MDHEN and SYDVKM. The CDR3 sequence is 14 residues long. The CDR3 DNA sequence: TGTGCCAGCAGCTTGTCTGGAGGCAATCAGCCCCAGCATTTT. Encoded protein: CASSLSGGNQPQHF.

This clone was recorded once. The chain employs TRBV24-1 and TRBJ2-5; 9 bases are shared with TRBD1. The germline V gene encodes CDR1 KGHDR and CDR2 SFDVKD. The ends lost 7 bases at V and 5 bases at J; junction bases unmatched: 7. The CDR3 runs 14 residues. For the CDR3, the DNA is TGTGCCACCAGCACCCCGACAGGGGGGGAGACCCAGTACTTC. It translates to CATSTPTGGETQYF.

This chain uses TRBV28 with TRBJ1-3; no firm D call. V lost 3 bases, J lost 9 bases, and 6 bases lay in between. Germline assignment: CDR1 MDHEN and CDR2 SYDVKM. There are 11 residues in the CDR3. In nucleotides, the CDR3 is TGTGCCAGCAGTTTCGGTATCACCATATATTTT. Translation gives CASSFGITIYF.

CDR3 in amino acids: CASSYGARDEQFF. CDR3 in DNA: TGTGCCAGCAGTTACGGGGCTCGCGATGAGCAGTTCTTC. The gene calls are TRBV6-5 and TRBJ2-1, with D possibly matching TRBD1 (5 bases). V was clipped by 2 bases and J by 8 bases, with 10 bases between them. This CDR3 spans 13 amino acids. From germline, CDR1 is MNHEY and CDR2 SVGAGI.

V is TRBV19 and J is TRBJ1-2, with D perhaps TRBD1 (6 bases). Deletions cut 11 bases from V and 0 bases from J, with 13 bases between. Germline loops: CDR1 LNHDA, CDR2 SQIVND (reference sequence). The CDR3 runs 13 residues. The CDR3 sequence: CAAGTRANYGYTF. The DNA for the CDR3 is TGTGCCGCCGGGACAAGAGCTAACTATGGCTACACCTTC.

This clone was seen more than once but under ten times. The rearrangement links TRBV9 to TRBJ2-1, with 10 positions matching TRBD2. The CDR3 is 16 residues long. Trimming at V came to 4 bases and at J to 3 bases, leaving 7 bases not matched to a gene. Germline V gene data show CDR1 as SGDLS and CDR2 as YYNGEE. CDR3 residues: CASSISGTSVYNEQFF. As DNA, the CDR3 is TGTGCCAGCAGCATCTCCGGGACTAGCGTCTACAATGAGCAGTTCTTC.

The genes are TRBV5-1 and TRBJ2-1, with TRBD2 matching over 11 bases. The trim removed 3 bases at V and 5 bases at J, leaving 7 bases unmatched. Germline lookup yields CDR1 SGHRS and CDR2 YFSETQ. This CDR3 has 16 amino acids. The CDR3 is CASSSVGTSGDNEQFF. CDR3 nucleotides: TGCGCCAGCAGCTCTGTCGGGACTAGCGGAGACAATGAGCAGTTCTTC.